This T cell receptor beta chain comes out of a study of T cell responses to AZD1222 COVID-19 vaccine. This clone occurred a few times. Trimming shortened V by 4 bases and J by 9 bases, and 16 bases separated the two germline ends. Germline V gene data show CDR1 as KGHDR and CDR2 as SFDVKD. This CDR3 comprises 14 residues. Profiling relied on immunoSEQ multiplex PCR, and the TCRdb table lists in-frame clones only, not all of them. The table lists fewer than 65,000 clones, 80% to 90% of them singletons. This receptor was taken from an adult in good health. The source was peripheral blood, collected on day 0 of AZD1222 vaccination. The V gene is TRBV24-1, the J gene TRBJ2-3, with D maybe TRBD1 (6 bases). In DNA, the CDR3 is TGTGCCACCAGTGAGACCAATCAGGGGACCACGCAGTATTTT. Translation: CATSETNQGTTQYF.